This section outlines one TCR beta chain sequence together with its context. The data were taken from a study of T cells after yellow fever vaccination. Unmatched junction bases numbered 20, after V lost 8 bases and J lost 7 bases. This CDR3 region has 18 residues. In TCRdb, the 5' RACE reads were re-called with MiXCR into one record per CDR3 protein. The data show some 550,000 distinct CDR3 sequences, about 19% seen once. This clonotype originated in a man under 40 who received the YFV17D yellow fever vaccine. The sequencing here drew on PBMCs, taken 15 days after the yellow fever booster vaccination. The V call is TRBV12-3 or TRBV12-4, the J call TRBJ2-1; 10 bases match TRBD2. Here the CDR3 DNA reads TGTGCCAGCGGAATGCTCAGCCCTTCACTAGCGGGAAGAAATGAGCAGTTCTTC. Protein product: CASGMLSPSLAGRNEQFF.